This T cell receptor beta chain appears in the sequencing data of a study of blood T cell repertoires in COVID-19. Study background: The origin of the acute and convalescent COVID-19 samples was the United States, Italy and Spain.

In the authors' workflow: Reference gene primer amplification gave estimated nucleated cell counts. Clones were sequenced by immunoSEQ multiplex PCR, and TCRdb holds only the in-frame ones, with some missing. D and trimming were read from the DNA, whereas the V and J calls and clone size are those reported in that table. The table lists 90,000 to 120,000 clones, roughly 88% of them singletons. There are 13 residues in the CDR3. V was cut by 3 bases and J by 9 bases, with 12 bases left in between. The germline CDR1 and CDR2 sequences are MDHEN and SYDVKM. The sample was peripheral blood. The V call is TRBV28, the J call TRBJ2-1, with D perhaps matching TRBD1 (6 bases). The source is a man between 50 and 59 years old with active or convalescent COVID-19. The CDR3 loop is CASSLPGVGEQFF. The CDR3 nucleotides are TGTGCCAGCAGTTTGCCAGGGGTGGGTGAGCAGTTCTTC. Supplemented by reference TRBV28 and TRBJ2-1, the full variable domain reads DVKVTQSSRYLVKRTGEKVFLECVQDMDHENMFWYRQDPGLGLRLIYFSYDVKMKEKGDIPEGYSVSREKKERFSLILESASTNQTSMYLCASSLPGVGEQFFGPGTRLTVL.